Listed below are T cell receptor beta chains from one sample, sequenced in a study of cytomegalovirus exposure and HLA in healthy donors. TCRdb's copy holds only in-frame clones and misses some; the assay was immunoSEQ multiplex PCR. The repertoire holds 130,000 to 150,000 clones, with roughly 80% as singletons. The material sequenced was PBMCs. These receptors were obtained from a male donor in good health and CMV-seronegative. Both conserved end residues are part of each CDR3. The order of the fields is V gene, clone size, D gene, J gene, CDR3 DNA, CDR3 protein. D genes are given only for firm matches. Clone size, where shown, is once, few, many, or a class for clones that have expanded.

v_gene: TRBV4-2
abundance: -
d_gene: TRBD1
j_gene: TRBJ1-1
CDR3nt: TGTGCCAGCAGCCATAGGACAGGCGACACTGAAGCTTTCTTT
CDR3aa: CASSHRTGDTEAFF

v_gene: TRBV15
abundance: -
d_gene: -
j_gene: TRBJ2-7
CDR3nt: TGTGCCACCAGCAGGGAAATACAGGGAATTGGCGCCTACGAGCAGTACTTC
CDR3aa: CATSREIQGIGAYEQYF

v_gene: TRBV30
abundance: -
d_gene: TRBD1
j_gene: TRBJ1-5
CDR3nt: TGTGCCTGGAGTGAGGAAACAGGGGATTATCAGCCCCAGCATTTT
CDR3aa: CAWSEETGDYQPQHF

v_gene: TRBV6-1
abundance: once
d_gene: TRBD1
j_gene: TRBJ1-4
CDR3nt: TGTGCCAGCAGTGGGACCGGGACAGGAAAACTGTTTTTT
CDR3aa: CASSGTGTGKLFF

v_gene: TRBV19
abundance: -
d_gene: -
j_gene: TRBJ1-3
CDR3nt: TGTGCCAGTAGTACGGGAGGGTCCTCTGGAAACACCATATATTTT
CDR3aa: CASSTGGSSGNTIYF

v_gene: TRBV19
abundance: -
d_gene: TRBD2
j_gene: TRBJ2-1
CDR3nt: TGTGCCAGTAGTGTCCAGCGGGGGGTTTTATCCTACAATGAGCAGTTCTTC
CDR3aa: CASSVQRGVLSYNEQFF

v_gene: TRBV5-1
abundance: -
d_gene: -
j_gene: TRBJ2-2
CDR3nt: TGCGCCAGCAGCTTCGACAGGAACACCGGGGAGCTGTTTTTT
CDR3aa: CASSFDRNTGELFF

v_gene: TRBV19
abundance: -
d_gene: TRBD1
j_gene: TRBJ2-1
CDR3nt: TGTGCCAGTACCCGAGGGACAGGGGATTATGGGCAGTTCTTC
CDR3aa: CASTRGTGDYGQFF

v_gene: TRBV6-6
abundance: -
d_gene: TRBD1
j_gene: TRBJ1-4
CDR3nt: TGTGCCAGCAGAGGGGACAGTGAAAAACTGTTTTTT
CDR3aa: CASRGDSEKLFF

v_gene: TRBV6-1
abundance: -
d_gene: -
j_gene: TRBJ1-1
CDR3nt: TGTGCCAGCTCTCCCAAGGGAGACACTGAAGCTTTCTTT
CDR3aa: CASSPKGDTEAFF

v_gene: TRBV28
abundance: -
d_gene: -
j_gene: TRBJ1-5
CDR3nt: TGTGCCAGCATCGCAGGGAGGGGGCAGCCCCAGCATTTT
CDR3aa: CASIAGRGQPQHF

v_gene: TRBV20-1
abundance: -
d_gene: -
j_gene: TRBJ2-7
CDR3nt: TGCAGTGCTACCAGGACCTACGAGCAGTACTTC
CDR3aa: CSATRTYEQYF

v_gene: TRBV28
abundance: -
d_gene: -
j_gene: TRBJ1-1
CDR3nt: TGTGCCAGCAGTTCCCGCCCTACAGGGTATAATGAAGCTTTCTTT
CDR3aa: CASSSRPTGYNEAFF

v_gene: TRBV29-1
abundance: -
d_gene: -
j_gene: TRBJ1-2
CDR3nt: TGCAGCGTTGAAGGGGGACATCACTCAAACTATGGCTACACCTTC
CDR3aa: CSVEGGHHSNYGYTF

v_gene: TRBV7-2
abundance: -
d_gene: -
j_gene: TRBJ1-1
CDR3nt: TGTGCCAGCAGCCCCCAGGGAGGGGGGTGGACTGAAGCTTTCTTT
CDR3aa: CASSPQGGGWTEAFF

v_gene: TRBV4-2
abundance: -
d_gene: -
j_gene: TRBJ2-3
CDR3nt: TGTGCCAGCAGCCAAGGTGGCCCGCAGACAGATACGCAGTATTTT
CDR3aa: CASSQGGPQTDTQYF

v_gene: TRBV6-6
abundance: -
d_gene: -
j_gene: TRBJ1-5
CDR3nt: TGTGCCAGCAAACTACAGGGTGATCAGCCCCAGCATTTT
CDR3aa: CASKLQGDQPQHF

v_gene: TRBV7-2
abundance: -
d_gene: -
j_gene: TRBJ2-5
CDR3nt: TGTGCCAGCAGCTTCGGCAGGGCAGAGACCCAGTACTTC
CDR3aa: CASSFGRAETQYF

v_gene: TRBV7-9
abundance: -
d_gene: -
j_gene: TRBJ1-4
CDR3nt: TGTGCCAGCAGCTCAACGGGACATTTTGCAACTAATGAAAAACTGTTTTTT
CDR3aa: CASSSTGHFATNEKLFF

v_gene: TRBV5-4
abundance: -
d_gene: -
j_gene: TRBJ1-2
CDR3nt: TGTGCCACCATCCCGGCGGGGGCCTACTATGGCTACACCTTC
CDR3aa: CATIPAGAYYGYTF

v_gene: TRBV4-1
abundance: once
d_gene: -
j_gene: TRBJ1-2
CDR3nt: TGCGCCAGCAGCCACCGCGAGGGCAGGAACTATGGCTACACCTTC
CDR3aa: CASSHREGRNYGYTF

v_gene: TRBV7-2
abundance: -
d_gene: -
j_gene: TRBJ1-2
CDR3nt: TGTGCCAGCAGTCCGGTAGATGGCTACACCTTC
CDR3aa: CASSPVDGYTF

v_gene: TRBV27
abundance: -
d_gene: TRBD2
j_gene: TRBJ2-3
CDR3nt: TGTGCCAGCAGCTCATCCCGGACTAGCGTGGGGACAGATACGCAGTATTTT
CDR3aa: CASSSSRTSVGTDTQYF

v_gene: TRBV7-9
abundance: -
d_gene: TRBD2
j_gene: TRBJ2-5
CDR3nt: TGTGCCAGCAGCTTACTCGGCGGGAGCCAAGAGACCCAGTACTTC
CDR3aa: CASSLLGGSQETQYF